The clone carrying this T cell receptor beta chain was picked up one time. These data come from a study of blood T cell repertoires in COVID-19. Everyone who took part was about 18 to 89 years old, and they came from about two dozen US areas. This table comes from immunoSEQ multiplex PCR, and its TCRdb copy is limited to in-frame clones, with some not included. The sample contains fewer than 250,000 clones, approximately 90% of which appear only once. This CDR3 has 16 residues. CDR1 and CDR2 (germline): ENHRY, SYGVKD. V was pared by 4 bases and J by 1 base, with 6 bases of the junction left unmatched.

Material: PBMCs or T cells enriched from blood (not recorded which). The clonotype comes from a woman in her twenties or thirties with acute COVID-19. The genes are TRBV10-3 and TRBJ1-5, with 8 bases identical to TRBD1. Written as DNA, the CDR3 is TGTGCCATCAGTGCCGGTAGACAGGGGAGCAATCAGCCCCAGCATTTT. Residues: CAISAGRQGSNQPQHF.